This paragraph covers one T cell receptor (beta chain) sequence. This sample is part of a study of shared clonotypes between healthy human individuals. The CDR3 spans 15 residues. Germline loops: CDR1 ENHRY, CDR2 SYGVKD. Unmatched junction bases numbered 10, after V lost 4 bases and J lost 5 bases. Only in-frame clones appear in the TCRdb table, and some are missing; sequencing was by immunoSEQ multiplex PCR. The sample has 400,000 to 600,000 clones, almost 80% seen once. What was sequenced was PBMCs. The sequence was obtained from a woman aged 40 to 50 in good health. Some clones in this sample may be carry-over from other donors' samples. The J gene is TRBJ2-7, the V gene TRBV10-3; 8 bases line up with TRBD2. The CDR3 coding sequence is TGTGCCATCAGTGCCCCGAGACTAGCGTCCGACGAGCAGTACTTC. This sequence encodes CAISAPRLASDEQYF.